This T cell receptor beta chain was observed in a study of T cells in Graves' hyperthyroidism and ophthalmopathy. Whole-study results and caveats: Progression to ophthalmopathy was predicted a median of approximately seven months early.

Stable hyperthyroidism: no ophthalmopathy progression over 18 months of follow-up. The ends lost 0 bases at V and 2 bases at J; junction bases unmatched: 5. This CDR3 has 16 residues. Germline V gene sequence: CDR1 SGHRS, CDR2 YFSETQ. TCR beta CDR3 region amplification was performed from RNA transcripts. Using the HTBI primer set, a first-round RT-PCR was run on the TCR CDR3. One entry per CDR3 protein, called by TCRdb with MiXCR from the multiplex PCR reads. Of 700,000 or so distinct CDR3 sequences detected, over 15% appear once; the ten largest clones hold 8.4%. This clonotype was counted ten times or more. The antigen remains undetermined.

The sample consisted of blood. The TCR comes from a man aged 18 to 30 with Graves' hyperthyroidism. The rearrangement uses TRBV5-1 and TRBJ2-1, with 7 bases aligning to TRBD2. The CDR3 here is CASSLEAGVTYNEQFF. The CDR3, as DNA: TGCGCCAGCAGCTTGGAGGCGGGAGTCACCTACAATGAGCAGTTCTTC.